Listed here are 16 T cell receptor beta chains from one sample, sequenced in a study of Graves' ophthalmopathy and Graves' hyperthyroidism. RNA transcripts served as template for amplifying TCR beta CDR3 sequences. An initial RT-PCR round employing HTBI primers preceded a second-round multiplex PCR. TCRdb re-derived calls from the multiplex PCR reads in MiXCR, one entry per CDR3 protein. The sample consists of roughly 700,000 distinct CDR3 sequences, 40% of them appearing once. Sample: peripheral blood. The receptors were gathered from an adult man with Graves' ophthalmopathy.

The sample holds many counts of this clonotype. The chain couples TRBV15 to TRBJ2-5; no clear D. This CDR3 comprises 17 residues. Germline CDR1 reads LNHNV; CDR2 reads YYDKDF (reference sequence). V dropped 5 bases and J dropped 5 bases, with 24 bases sitting between them. The CDR3 reads CATSAPAVTMSSETQYF. CDR3 nucleotides: TGTGCCACCAGCGCTCCCGCGGTGACAATGAGCTCGGAGACCCAGTACTTC.

This rearrangement joins TRBV5-8 to TRBJ1-1; D uncertain. CDR3 length equals 16 residues. Germline V gene sequence: CDR1 SGHTS, CDR2 YDEGEE. With 0 bases removed from V and 6 bases from J, the gap between germline ends came to 18 bases. CDR3 DNA: TGTGCCAGCAGCTTGGCCGTCGGGGTCCGACTCCCTGAAGCTTTCTTT. This gives the protein CASSLAVGVRLPEAFF.

This clonotype was recorded at least ten times. This sequence joins TRBV29-1 and TRBJ1-1; possible D gene TRBD1, 6 bases. Trimming pared 1 base from V and 3 bases from J, leaving 15 bases between. Germline CDR1 reads SQVTM; CDR2 reads ANQGSEA. The CDR3 runs to 15 residues. The CDR3 here is CSVEGIVGGYTEAFF. DNA of the CDR3: TGCAGCGTTGAAGGGATAGTAGGGGGTTACACTGAAGCTTTCTTT.

The CDR3 loop reads CSARLGGRLFF. The CDR3 DNA reads TGCAGTGCTAGATTGGGGGGGAGGCTGTTTTTT. The chain recombines TRBV20-1 with TRBJ2-2, with TRBD2 matching over 7 bases. The ends lost 2 bases at V and 13 bases at J; junction bases unmatched: 4. The CDR3 totals 11 residues. Germline V lookup: CDR1 DFQATT, CDR2 SNEGSKA (reference sequence).

The rearrangement joins TRBV20-1 to TRBJ1-6; D call uncertain. This CDR3 has 13 residues. From germline, CDR1 is DFQATT and CDR2 SNEGSKA (reference sequence). V lost 6 bases, J lost 4 bases, and 10 bases lay in between. The CDR3 here is CSARPGYNSPLHF. The CDR3 nucleotides are TGCAGTGCGCGTCCGGGATATAATTCACCCCTCCACTTT.

For this clonotype: This could be a read error, since a much larger clone is one nucleotide away. The CDR3 does not end in the conserved phenylalanine or tryptophan, so this is likely a read error. It is unclear where the CDR3 begins or ends on the DNA, so no DNA is shown, and the CDR3 is as TCRdb lists it. The chain combines TRBV10-3 with TRBJ2-7. From germline, CDR1 is ENHRY and CDR2 SYGVKD. The CDR3 is made up of 9 amino acids, end residues included. The CDR3 spells CASSGDPSS.

The chain couples TRBV5-8 to TRBJ1-5; tentative D call: TRBD1 (6 bases). The CDR3 totals 16 residues. Trimming removed 2 bases at V and 7 bases at J, with 19 bases between. The germline CDR1 and CDR2 sequences are SGHTS and YDEGEE. The CDR3: CASSLRGNQGSQPQHF. The CDR3 nucleotides are TGTGCCAGCAGCTTAAGGGGGAATCAGGGGTCGCAGCCCCAGCATTTT.

This chain uses TRBV25-1 with TRBJ2-5; 7 bases align to TRBD2. V shed 4 bases, J shed 5 bases, and the junction held 7 bases outside the gene matches. Germline CDR1 and CDR2: MGHDK and SYGVNS. The CDR3 is made up of 14 amino acids. CDR3 amino acids: CASSGDGRRETQYF. CDR3 DNA: TGTGCCAGCAGTGGGGACGGGAGGAGGGAGACCCAGTACTTC.

This clonotype has ten or more counts. The chain uses TRBV2 and TRBJ2-3; D unresolved. Trimming removed 7 bases at V and 6 bases at J, with 8 bases between. CDR1 and CDR2 from the germline V gene are SNHLY and FYNNEI. CDR3 size: 11 residues. This CDR3 is CASTERDTQYF. In DNA, the CDR3 is TGTGCCAGCACCGAACGGGATACGCAGTATTTT.

With respect to this clonotype: This may be a read error: a much more frequent sequence differs by one nucleotide. The chain combines TRBV2 with TRBJ1-2; no definite D call. Germline V CDR1 and CDR2: SNHLY, FYNNEI. The length of the CDR3 is 13 residues. The CDR3 nucleotides are TGTGCCAGCAGTGATTGGGATTTTGATGGCCACACCTTC. Its protein product is CASSDWDFDGHTF.

The chain joins TRBV24-1 to TRBJ1-5; the match to TRBD1 covers 12 bases. V gave up 11 bases and J gave up 7 bases; unmatched junction bases: 17. CDR3 length equals 17 residues. CDR1 KGHDR and CDR2 SFDVKD come from the germline V gene. In DNA, the CDR3 is TGTGCCAGCACCACCGTGGGGACAGGGGGCGCGGGACAGCCCCAGCATTTT. It translates to CASTTVGTGGAGQPQHF.

This clonotype was found many times. The chain is built from TRBV2 and TRBJ2-7; D is tentatively TRBD1 or TRBD2 (5 bases each). The CDR3 is 14 amino acids. The V end was cut by 1 base, the J end by 5 bases, with 12 bases between. The germline gives CDR1 SNHLY, CDR2 FYNNEI. The CDR3 DNA sequence: TGTGCCAGCAGTGAAGACGGGACCGGGAACGAGCAGTACTTC. This sequence encodes CASSEDGTGNEQYF.

Turning to this clonotype: One base away lies a much larger clone, so this may be a sequencing read error. The chain joins TRBV7-9 to TRBJ2-2; no clear D gene. Between the trimmed V and J ends, which lost 7 bases and 7 bases, there was a span of 7 bases. The CDR3 is made up of 11 amino acids. The germline V gene has CDR1 SEHNR and CDR2 FQNEAQ (reference sequence). The CDR3 region is CASTSGGELFF. The CDR3 DNA follows: TGTGCCAGCACCTCAGGCGGGGAGCTGTTTTTT.

With respect to this clonotype: Possible read error: a much larger clone is one base away. This chain joins TRBV11-2 and TRBJ1-3; D is possibly TRBD1 (6 bases). CDR1 and CDR2 from the germline V gene are SGHAT and FQNNGV. Trimming cost V 5 bases and J 4 bases, with 15 bases left between them. This CDR3 region has 15 residues. The CDR3 sequence: CASSRMQGNGNTIYF. The CDR3 bases are TGTGCCAGCAGCCGAATGCAGGGGAACGGAAACACCATATATTTT.

The rearrangement links TRBV20-1 to TRBJ2-7, with D possibly called TRBD1 or TRBD2 (6 bases each). CDR1 and CDR2 (germline): DFQATT, SNEGSKA (reference sequence). There are 16 residues in the CDR3. V gave up 5 bases and J gave up 0 bases, with 20 bases separating them. The CDR3 region is CSALMGGGPSSYEQYF. The DNA of the CDR3 is TGCAGTGCTCTCATGGGGGGCGGGCCTAGCTCCTACGAGCAGTACTTC.

This clonotype was counted between two and nine times. This chain connects TRBV11-2 to TRBJ1-2; D gene unclear. V was pared by 5 bases and J by 3 bases, with 10 bases between. The germline V gene encodes CDR1 SGHAT and CDR2 FQNNGV. The CDR3 has 13 amino acids. This chain's CDR3 is CASSTGGHYGYTF. The CDR3 nucleotides read TGTGCCAGCAGCACCGGAGGGCACTATGGCTACACCTTC. The full variable domain, with the rest looked up from reference TRBV11-2 and TRBJ1-2, is EAGVAQSPRYKIIEKRQSVAFWCNPISGHATLYWYQQILGQGPKLLIQFQNNGVVDDSQLPKDRFSAERLKGVDSTLKIQPAKLEDSAVYLCASSTGGHYGYTFGSGTRLTVV.